This T cell receptor beta chain was recovered during a study of T cells in Graves' hyperthyroidism and ophthalmopathy. Findings and caveats of the study: Separating ophthalmopathy from stable hyperthyroidism was achieved by a 13 V-J model.

Diagnosis rested on symptoms, serum thyroxine and TRAb, thyroid ultrasound, and orbital computed tomography. The germline V gene has CDR1 MNHEY and CDR2 SVGAGI. The germline V and J ends were trimmed by 2 bases and 5 bases, with 12 bases remaining between them. The CDR3 loop spans 14 amino acids. This clonotype was seen at least ten times. Its antigen remains unknown. Researchers took RNA transcripts and amplified the TCR beta CDR3 regions from them. The HTBI primer set served for first-round RT-PCR of the TCR CDR3. One entry per CDR3 protein, called by TCRdb with MiXCR from the multiplex PCR reads. This sample carries about 840,000 distinct CDR3 sequences, roughly 40% of them seen once, and the ten largest clones take around 10%.

The origin of this receptor is a man in his late teens or twenties with Graves' hyperthyroidism. The sequencing sample was made of blood. The chain employs TRBV6-5 and TRBJ2-5, with D perhaps matching TRBD2 (5 bases). CDR3 nucleotides: TGTGCCAGCAGTTACGTAGCGTTCGCGGAGACCCAGTACTTC. The encoded protein is CASSYVAFAETQYF.